This T cell receptor beta chain was profiled in a study of early T cells in non-severe SARS-CoV-2 infection. Study information: Chains from this unsorted whole-blood bulk RNA could not be paired. Points from the study as a whole: The study's VDJdb matching favored anti-spike CD8 responses and missed private and CD4 specificities.

A single record per CDR3 protein comes from TCRdb applying MiXCR to the 5' RACE reads. This sample has fewer than 50,000 distinct CDR3 sequences, with over 3% found just once. This clonotype has a handful of counts. Its specificity is unknown. Germline CDR1 is MGHRA and CDR2 is YSYEKL. The CDR3 is made up of 15 amino acids. Trimming shortened V by 4 bases and J by 0 bases, and 10 bases separated the two germline ends. The material sequenced was whole blood. The chain recombines TRBV4-1 with TRBJ2-4; D possibly uses TRBD1 or TRBD2 (5 bases each). This TCR was sampled from an adult who was a healthcare worker with PCR-confirmed SARS-CoV-2 infection or an uninfected control (not recorded which). The CDR3 is CASSPSGTAKNIQYF. CDR3 nucleotides: TGCGCCAGCAGCCCGTCCGGGACAGCCAAAAACATTCAGTACTTC.